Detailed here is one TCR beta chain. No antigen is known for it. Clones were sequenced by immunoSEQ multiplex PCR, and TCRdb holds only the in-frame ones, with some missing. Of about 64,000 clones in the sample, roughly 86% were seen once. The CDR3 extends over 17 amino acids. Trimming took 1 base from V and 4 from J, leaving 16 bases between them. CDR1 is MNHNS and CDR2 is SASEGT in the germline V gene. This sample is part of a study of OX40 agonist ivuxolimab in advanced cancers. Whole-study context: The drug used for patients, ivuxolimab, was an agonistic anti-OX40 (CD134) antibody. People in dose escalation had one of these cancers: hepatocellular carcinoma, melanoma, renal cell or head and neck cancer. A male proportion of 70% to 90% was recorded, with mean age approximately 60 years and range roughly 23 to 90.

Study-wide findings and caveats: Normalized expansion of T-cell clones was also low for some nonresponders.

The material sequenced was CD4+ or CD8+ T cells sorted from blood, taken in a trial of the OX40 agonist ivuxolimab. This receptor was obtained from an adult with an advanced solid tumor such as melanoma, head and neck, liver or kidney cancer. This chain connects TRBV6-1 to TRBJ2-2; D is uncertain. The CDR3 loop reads CASSEVLGLGSTGELFF. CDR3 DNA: TGTGCCAGCAGTGAAGTTTTGGGGTTGGGGTCCACCGGGGAGCTGTTTTTT.